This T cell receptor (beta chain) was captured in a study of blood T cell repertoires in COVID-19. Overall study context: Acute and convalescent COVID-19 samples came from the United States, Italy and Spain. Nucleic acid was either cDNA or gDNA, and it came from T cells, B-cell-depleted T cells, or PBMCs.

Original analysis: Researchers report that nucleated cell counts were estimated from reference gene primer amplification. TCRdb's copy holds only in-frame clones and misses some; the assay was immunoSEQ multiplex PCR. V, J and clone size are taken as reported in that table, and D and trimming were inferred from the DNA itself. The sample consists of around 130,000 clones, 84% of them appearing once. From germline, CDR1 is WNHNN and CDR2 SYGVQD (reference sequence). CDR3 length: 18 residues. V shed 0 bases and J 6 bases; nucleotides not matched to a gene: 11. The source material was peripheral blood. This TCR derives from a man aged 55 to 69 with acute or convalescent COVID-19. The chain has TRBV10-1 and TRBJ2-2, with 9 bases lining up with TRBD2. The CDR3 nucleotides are TGCGCCAGCAGTGAGTCAGGGGTAGCGGGAGTTGTTTCCGGGGAGCTGTTTTTT. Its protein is CASSESGVAGVVSGELFF.